The rows below give T cell receptor beta chains drawn from one sample of a study of blood T cell repertoires in COVID-19. Libraries were prepared by immunoSEQ multiplex PCR; TCRdb keeps only in-frame clonotypes and omits some of them. The table has some 390,000 clones, around 87% seen once. The sequenced sample was peripheral blood. The receptors originated from a woman aged 60-70 years with COVID-19, enrolled during active disease. Both conserved end residues are part of each CDR3. Fields, in order: V gene, CDR3 length, CDR3 protein.

v_call: TRBV13; cdr3_length: 13; cdr3_aa: CASRGQGNSPLHF
v_call: TRBV7-9; cdr3_length: 15; cdr3_aa: CASSFHGGSNQPQHF
v_call: TRBV2; cdr3_length: 13; cdr3_aa: CASSGQPNYGYTF
v_call: TRBV19; cdr3_length: 14; cdr3_aa: CASSIGSVNYGYTF
v_call: TRBV11-2; cdr3_length: 17; cdr3_aa: CASSSGLAGGRGHEQYF
v_call: TRBV19; cdr3_length: 16; cdr3_aa: CASSPRDREGHTEAFF
v_call: TRBV28; cdr3_length: 15; cdr3_aa: CASSSLTGALTEAFF
v_call: TRBV7-6; cdr3_length: 16; cdr3_aa: CASSRGGAGHNSPLHF
v_call: TRBV29-1; cdr3_length: 13; cdr3_aa: CSVGDRVNTEAFF
v_call: TRBV3-1/TRBV3-2; cdr3_length: 15; cdr3_aa: CASSRKPGTYGEQYF
v_call: TRBV10-2; cdr3_length: 14; cdr3_aa: CASRRLAGGYGYTF
v_call: TRBV15; cdr3_length: 16; cdr3_aa: CATSKESGGWGQPQHF
v_call: TRBV18; cdr3_length: 15; cdr3_aa: CASRKGQGGTDTQYF
v_call: TRBV5-1; cdr3_length: 16; cdr3_aa: CASHSQTGFSGNTIYF
v_call: TRBV2; cdr3_length: 14; cdr3_aa: CASSEEQGPYEAFF
v_call: TRBV11-3; cdr3_length: 13; cdr3_aa: CASSPSVAGELFF
v_call: TRBV7-8; cdr3_length: 17; cdr3_aa: CASLEGENGFSNQPQHF
v_call: TRBV4-2; cdr3_length: 18; cdr3_aa: CASSQDFPGGYTDDTQYF
v_call: TRBV18; cdr3_length: 15; cdr3_aa: CASSPPGQGNSPLHF
v_call: TRBV6-6; cdr3_length: 13; cdr3_aa: CASSRRDTDTQYF
v_call: TRBV7-9; cdr3_length: 14; cdr3_aa: CASSRQGANTEAFF
v_call: TRBV29-1; cdr3_length: 15; cdr3_aa: CSVETSGGAIDTQYF
v_call: TRBV18; cdr3_length: 14; cdr3_aa: CASSPNSGATEAFF
v_call: TRBV5-4; cdr3_length: 16; cdr3_aa: CASSTRLAGTYDTQYF
v_call: TRBV3-1/TRBV3-2; cdr3_length: 16; cdr3_aa: CASSRSSGGLADTQYF
v_call: TRBV19; cdr3_length: 12; cdr3_aa: CASSIQGETQYF
v_call: TRBV7-2; cdr3_length: 15; cdr3_aa: CASSGRGTGAYEQYF
v_call: TRBV6-5; cdr3_length: 14; cdr3_aa: CASHSRGRENTIYF
v_call: TRBV5-1; cdr3_length: 15; cdr3_aa: CASSLVASGPYEQYF
v_call: TRBV19; cdr3_length: 16; cdr3_aa: CASSKGGKVMNTEAFF
v_call: TRBV5-4; cdr3_length: 14; cdr3_aa: CASSQDRGGYGYTF
v_call: TRBV19; cdr3_length: 16; cdr3_aa: CASSIVGQGGTGELFF
v_call: TRBV6-6; cdr3_length: 11; cdr3_aa: CASSLLYEQYF
v_call: TRBV21-1; cdr3_length: 18; cdr3_aa: CASSKGRDRVFGANVLTF
v_call: TRBV6-5; cdr3_length: 15; cdr3_aa: CASSYSDNLAYEQYF
v_call: TRBV5-5; cdr3_length: 15; cdr3_aa: CASSFPDRESHGYTF
v_call: TRBV25-1; cdr3_length: 13; cdr3_aa: CASSVGTGYGYTF
v_call: TRBV11-1; cdr3_length: 14; cdr3_aa: CASSFGDRLYEQYF
v_call: TRBV5-4; cdr3_length: 13; cdr3_aa: CASSLVSANEQFF
v_call: TRBV2; cdr3_length: 16; cdr3_aa: CASSFRDFSSGNEQFF
v_call: TRBV12-3/TRBV12-4; cdr3_length: 13; cdr3_aa: CASSPTGGNTIYF
v_call: TRBV4-1; cdr3_length: 16; cdr3_aa: CASSQRLAQGGEKLFF
v_call: TRBV7-9; cdr3_length: 14; cdr3_aa: CASTGARGNTEAFF
v_call: TRBV18; cdr3_length: 14; cdr3_aa: CASSPGANTGELFF
v_call: TRBV7-9; cdr3_length: 13; cdr3_aa: CASSERGHYEQYF
v_call: TRBV5-4; cdr3_length: 19; cdr3_aa: CASSLVRGSGGASTDTQYF
v_call: TRBV6-2/TRBV6-3; cdr3_length: 14; cdr3_aa: CASSYLAFTDTQYF
v_call: TRBV6-1; cdr3_length: 14; cdr3_aa: CASSERGLGTEAFF
v_call: TRBV2; cdr3_length: 13; cdr3_aa: CASRGQGGQPQHF
v_call: TRBV5-1; cdr3_length: 17; cdr3_aa: CASSHTVGTGGNSPLHF
v_call: TRBV5-4; cdr3_length: 14; cdr3_aa: CASSLERSPGELFF
v_call: TRBV3-1/TRBV3-2; cdr3_length: 18; cdr3_aa: CASSSIDPRTAGANVLTF
v_call: TRBV5-6; cdr3_length: 16; cdr3_aa: CASSGLDRADGNTIYF
v_call: TRBV18; cdr3_length: 12; cdr3_aa: CGTSGPQETQYF
v_call: TRBV12-3/TRBV12-4; cdr3_length: 13; cdr3_aa: CASSPWGDSPLHF
v_call: TRBV15; cdr3_length: 16; cdr3_aa: CATSSRTGHSNEKLFF
v_call: TRBV9; cdr3_length: 16; cdr3_aa: CASSVGQGISGNTIYF
v_call: TRBV5-4; cdr3_length: 13; cdr3_aa: CASSLSTGGGYTF
v_call: TRBV5-4; cdr3_length: 13; cdr3_aa: CASSHRGGETQYF